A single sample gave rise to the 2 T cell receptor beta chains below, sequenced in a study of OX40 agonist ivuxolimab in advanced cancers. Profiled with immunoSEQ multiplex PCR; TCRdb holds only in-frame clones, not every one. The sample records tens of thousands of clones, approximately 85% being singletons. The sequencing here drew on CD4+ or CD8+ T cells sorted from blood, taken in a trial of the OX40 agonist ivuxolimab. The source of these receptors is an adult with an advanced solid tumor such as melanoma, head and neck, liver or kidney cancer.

The DNA for the CDR3 is TGTGCCAGCAGCCGCCGGGACTATTACAATGAGCAGTTCTTC. The encoded protein is CASSRRDYYNEQFF. V is TRBV5-6 and J is TRBJ2-1, with TRBD2 matching over 7 bases. With V trimmed by 4 bases and J by 4 bases, 5 bases remained unmatched. CDR3 length: 14 residues. Germline CDR1 is SGHDT and CDR2 is YYEEEE.

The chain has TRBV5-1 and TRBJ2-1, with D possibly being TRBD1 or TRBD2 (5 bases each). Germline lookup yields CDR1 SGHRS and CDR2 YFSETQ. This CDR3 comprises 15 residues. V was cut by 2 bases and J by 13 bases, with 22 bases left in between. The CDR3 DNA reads TGCGCCAGCAGCTTTGAGGCACCGGCCCCCGGGACCCAGTTCTTC. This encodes CASSFEAPAPGTQFF.